This T cell receptor (beta chain) is drawn from a study of T-cell memory formation after mild COVID-19. Study background: TCR clustering was largely donor specific.

Study-wide results and caveats: A balance of CD4 and CD8 characterized clones contracting day 15 to 85, whereas later expanders leaned CD4+.

This clonotype showed up many times. Its antigen is currently unknown. MiXCR, applied by TCRdb to the 5' RACE reads, yields one record per CDR3 protein. The sample holds around 450,000 distinct CDR3 sequences; 24% are singletons and the top ten take roughly 9.7%. What was sequenced was PBMCs or a T cell subset sorted from them (not recorded which). The TCR was taken from an adult woman who had mild COVID-19 (a few samples of this study predate the infection). Cell type and time point are not known.

The CDR3 DNA reads TGTGCCAGCAGTGAAAATGGGATACGGCGAGAGCCCCAGCATTTT. The encoded protein is CASSENGIRREPQHF. The chain has TRBV2 and TRBJ1-5; unclear D gene. The length of the CDR3 is 15 residues. CDR1 and CDR2 from the germline V gene are SNHLY and FYNNEI. The V gene lost 2 bases and the J gene lost 8 bases, with 16 bases spanning the gap.